Listed below are T cell receptor beta chains from one sample, sequenced in a study of identical twins. In TCRdb, the 5' RACE reads were re-called with MiXCR into one record per CDR3 protein. Counted here are about 500,000 distinct CDR3 sequences, 13% to 15% occurring once; the ten biggest clones make up around 0.98%. These records were also assigned to another study, of yellow fever vaccine responses in identical twins.

Sequencing was carried out using CD4+ T cells sorted from blood. The receptors here all came from a woman aged 18 to 35 in good health. The conserved cysteine and the conserved F or W are not part of the CDR3 here. The order of the fields is J gene, clone size, V gene, CDR3 protein. Clone sizes are given selectively: once, few, many, or a class where the clone is expanded.

J: TRBJ2-5; size: few; V: TRBV15; CDR3: ATSRQGQETQY
J: TRBJ2-3; size: many; V: TRBV20-1; CDR3: SAEAGGSTDTQY
J: TRBJ1-1; size: NA; V: TRBV3-1; CDR3: ASSQAGDGALNTEAF
J: TRBJ2-3; size: many; V: TRBV4-3; CDR3: ASSQGDSTDTQY
J: TRBJ2-1; size: few; V: TRBV4-2; CDR3: ASSPVTSGSAHNEQF
J: TRBJ2-2; size: many; V: TRBV20-1; CDR3: SARDVLAGGNTGELF
J: TRBJ2-1; size: few; V: TRBV24-1; CDR3: ATSDLRGTSKSSYNEQF
J: TRBJ2-7; size: few; V: TRBV10-1; CDR3: ASSEASPPPGEISYEQY
J: TRBJ1-2; size: NA; V: TRBV20-1; CDR3: SAKPVGLTNYGYT
J: TRBJ2-3; size: few; V: TRBV9; CDR3: ASSGSEAGPVTDTQY
J: TRBJ2-3; size: NA; V: TRBV7-2; CDR3: ASVREKQIDTQY
J: TRBJ2-3; size: NA; V: TRBV20-1; CDR3: SAPTSGRAKEDTQY
J: TRBJ2-7; size: NA; V: TRBV12-3/TRBV12-4; CDR3: ASSLESGSYEQY
J: TRBJ1-1; size: NA; V: TRBV4-3; CDR3: ASSQDLGRNTEAF